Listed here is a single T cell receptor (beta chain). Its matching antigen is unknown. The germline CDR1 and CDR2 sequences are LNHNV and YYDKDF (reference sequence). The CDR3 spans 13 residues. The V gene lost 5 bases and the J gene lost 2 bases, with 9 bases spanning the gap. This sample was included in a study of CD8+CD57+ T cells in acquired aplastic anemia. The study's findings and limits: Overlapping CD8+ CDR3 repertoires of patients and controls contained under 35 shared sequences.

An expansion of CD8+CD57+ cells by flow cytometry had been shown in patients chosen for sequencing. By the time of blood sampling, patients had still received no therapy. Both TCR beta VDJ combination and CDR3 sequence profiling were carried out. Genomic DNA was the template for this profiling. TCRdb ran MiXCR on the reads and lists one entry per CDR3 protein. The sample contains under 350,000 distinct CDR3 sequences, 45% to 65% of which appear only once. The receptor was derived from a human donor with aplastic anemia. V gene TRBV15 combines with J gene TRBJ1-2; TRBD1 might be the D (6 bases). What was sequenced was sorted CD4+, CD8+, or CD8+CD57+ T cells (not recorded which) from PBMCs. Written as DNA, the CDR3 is TGTGCCACCAGCCCAGGGGCCAACTATGGCTACACCTTC. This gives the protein CATSPGANYGYTF. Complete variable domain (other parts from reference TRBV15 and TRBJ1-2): DAMVIQNPRYQVTQFGKPVTLSCSQTLNHNVMYWYQQKSSQAPKLLFHYYDKDFNNEADTPDNFQSRRPNTSFCFLDIRSPGLGDTAMYLCATSPGANYGYTFGSGTRLTVV.